This TCR beta chain was recovered during a study of blood T cell repertoires in COVID-19. For the study at large: The United States, Italy and Spain were the sources of the acute and convalescent COVID-19 samples. The cDNA or gDNA used as material had been derived from T cells, B-cell-depleted T cells, or PBMCs.

From germline, CDR1 is SGHVS and CDR2 FQNEAQ. The J segment lost 2 bases and the V segment lost 2 bases, leaving 7 bases of the junction unmatched. The CDR3 sequence is 17 residues long. Original processing methods: Reference gene primer amplification in the assay estimated nucleated cell counts. Generated by immunoSEQ multiplex PCR, the TCRdb table keeps only in-frame clones and is missing some. V and J calls plus clone size are reproduced from that table; the DNA served to infer D and trimming. The table lists around 300,000 clones, about four fifths of them singletons, with roughly 10% in the top ten. There are many counts of this clone.

The sequenced sample was peripheral blood. The chain couples TRBV7-8 to TRBJ2-2; TRBD2 matches 8 bases. This TCR was sampled from a woman aged 45-65 years who had recovered from COVID-19. The CDR3 reads CASSLSTSGLNTGELFF. In nucleotides, the CDR3 is TGTGCCAGCAGCTTATCAACTAGCGGACTAAACACCGGGGAGCTGTTTTTT.